This T cell receptor beta chain was sequenced for a study of T cells in Graves' hyperthyroidism and ophthalmopathy. Regarding the study as a whole: Also found in blood were most expanded thyroid clonotypes above 0.001.

V gave up 3 bases and J gave up 7 bases, with 16 bases separating them. CDR3 length: 14 residues. CDR1 is WNHNN, CDR2 SYGVQD, per germline (reference sequence). This clonotype has only a few counts. The antigen remains unidentified. The TCR beta CDR3 regions underwent amplification using RNA transcripts as the source. TCR CDR3 underwent first-round RT-PCR with the HTBI primer set. TCRdb itself ran the multiplex PCR reads through MiXCR, one entry per CDR3 protein. The sample gives fewer than 400,000 distinct CDR3 sequences, over 13% of which show up once; approximately 27% is in the top ten. The sequencing sample was made of blood. The genes are TRBV10-1 and TRBJ2-7; possibly TRBD2 for D (6 bases). The sequence derives from a man aged 50 or older with Graves' ophthalmopathy. The CDR3 reads CASSDGGVGREQYF. The CDR3 DNA is TGCGCCAGCAGTGACGGGGGAGTGGGCAGGGAGCAGTACTTC.